The 16 T cell receptor beta chains below were found in one sample sequenced in a study of cytomegalovirus exposure and HLA in healthy donors. The PCR made use of 60 Vbeta and 13 Jbeta primers. TCRdb keeps only in-frame clones here, not all; method: immunoSEQ multiplex PCR. This sample contains about 130,000 clones. Sequenced sample: PBMCs. These TCRs come from a woman aged 55-69 years in good health and CMV-seronegative.

The V and J genes are TRBV5-5 and TRBJ2-3, with a tentative D call TRBD2 (7 bases). The germline V gene encodes CDR1 SGHKS and CDR2 YYEKEE (reference sequence). The V end lost 2 bases, the J end lost 4 bases, and 14 bases lay between the germline ends. The CDR3 length is 15 residues. This CDR3 is CASSFRGALSDTQYF. DNA for the CDR3: TGTGCCAGCAGCTTCCGGGGGGCGCTTTCAGATACGCAGTATTTT.

In the case of this clone: The sample holds other DNA sequences that translate to the same CDR3. J is TRBJ2-2 and V is TRBV28; the D gene is possibly TRBD1 (5 bases). CDR3 size: 16 residues. Germline-derived CDR1 and CDR2 are MDHEN and SYDVKM. V was shortened by 6 bases and J by 2 bases, with 16 bases between the two germline ends. The CDR3 DNA reads as TGTGCCAGCAGCCCCCGTGGGGCAGGAAACACCGGGGAGCTGTTTTTT. This translates into CASSPRGAGNTGELFF.

The chain couples TRBV29-1 to TRBJ2-7; perhaps TRBD1 as D (6 bases). Germline V gene sequence: CDR1 SQVTM, CDR2 ANQGSEA. The CDR3 runs to 17 residues. Trimming left V 6 bases short and J 6 bases short, with 30 bases between. In DNA form, the CDR3 reads TGCAGCGTGGGAAGGGCCCTCCAGGGGAGTGGAGCCCTCGAGCAGTACTTC. Its protein product is CSVGRALQGSGALEQYF.

The V and J genes are TRBV11-3 and TRBJ2-7; 13 bases are a match to TRBD2. This CDR3 is 17 amino acids long. The ends lost 3 bases at V and 2 bases at J; junction bases unmatched: 7. The V gene's germline CDR1 is SGHNT and CDR2 YENEEA. In nucleotides, the CDR3 is TGTGCCAGCAGCTTTTCCGGGACTAGCGGGGAACCCTACGAGCAGTACTTC. Protein product: CASSFSGTSGEPYEQYF. The variable domain in full, completed from reference TRBV11-3 and TRBJ2-7, reads EAGVVQSPRYKIIEKKQPVAFWCNPISGHNTLYWYLQNLGQGPELLIRYENEEAVDDSQLPKDRFSAERLKGVDSTLKIQPAELGDSAVYLCASSFSGTSGEPYEQYFGPGTRLTVT.

Written as DNA, the CDR3 is TGTGCCTGGAACGAAGGACTTCCCAACTCCTACGAGCAGTACTTC. It is translated as CAWNEGLPNSYEQYF. J is TRBJ2-7 and V is TRBV30, with a possible D match to TRBD2 (5 bases). V lost 4 bases and J lost 0, with 16 bases in between. The CDR3 has 15 amino acids. Germline CDR1 reads GTSNPN; CDR2 reads SVGIG (reference sequence).

The rearrangement uses TRBV6-1 and TRBJ1-1; possibly TRBD1 for D (5 bases). The V gene lost 3 bases and the J gene lost 10 bases, with 27 bases spanning the gap. The CDR3 is 17 amino acids. Per germline, CDR1 MNHNS and CDR2 SASEGT. This CDR3 reads CASSESSVFAGRRGAFF. CDR3 DNA sequence: TGTGCCAGCAGTGAGTCGTCCGTTTTTGCGGGGCGCCGGGGAGCTTTCTTT.

This chain uses TRBV5-4 with TRBJ1-2, with TRBD1 as a possible D gene (5 bases). The CDR3 consists of 13 residues. V lost 1 base and J lost 2, with 6 bases in between. The germline V gene encodes CDR1 SGHNT and CDR2 YYREEE (reference sequence). The CDR3 loop reads CASSLQGNYGYTF. CDR3 nucleotide sequence: TGTGCCAGCAGCTTGCAGGGCAACTATGGCTACACCTTC.

CDR3 coding DNA: TGTGCCACCAGCAGACGACAGGGGTTCTCCTACAATGAGCAGTTCTTC. Translation: CATSRRQGFSYNEQFF. This chain connects TRBV15 to TRBJ2-1; TRBD1 agrees at 8 bases. This CDR3 spans 16 amino acids. Germline V gene data show CDR1 as LNHNV and CDR2 as YYDKDF (reference sequence). Trimming removed 2 bases from V and 0 bases from J; junction bases left unmatched: 3.

CDR3 protein: CASSLDNPAGEQYF. In DNA, the CDR3 is TGTGCCAGCAGCTTAGATAACCCGGCGGGCGAGCAGTACTTC. The gene calls are TRBV11-2 and TRBJ2-7; D possibly corresponds to TRBD2 (5 bases). The germline V and J ends were trimmed by 0 bases and 6 bases, with 12 bases remaining between them. The germline gives CDR1 SGHAT, CDR2 FQNNGV. This CDR3 is built from 14 residues.

The chain links TRBV2 to TRBJ2-1; weak D call: TRBD2 (5 bases). This CDR3 spans 13 amino acids. CDR1 is SNHLY, CDR2 FYNNEI, per germline. V was clipped by 11 bases and J by 5 bases, with 16 bases between them. The CDR3 reads CAGGSGPDNEQFF. As DNA, the CDR3 is TGTGCCGGTGGGAGCGGCCCGGACAATGAGCAGTTCTTC.

The rearrangement uses TRBV19 and TRBJ1-2; no reliable D call. Germline-derived CDR1 and CDR2 are LNHDA and SQIVND (reference sequence). The CDR3 is made up of 12 amino acids. Trimming shortened V by 1 base and J by 8 bases, and 8 bases separated the two germline ends. Here the CDR3 reads CASSIGGRGYTF. The CDR3 DNA reads TGTGCCAGTAGTATAGGAGGGCGCGGCTACACCTTC.

The chain employs TRBV28 and TRBJ2-7, with 9 bases lining up with TRBD2. In germline, CDR1 is MDHEN, CDR2 SYDVKM. This CDR3 spans 14 amino acids. V was pared by 3 bases and J by 4 bases, with 4 bases of the junction left unmatched. In DNA, the CDR3 is TGTGCCAGCAGTTTGGCTAGCGGGGTTTACGAGCAGTACTTC. It specifies CASSLASGVYEQYF.

The chain couples TRBV9 to TRBJ2-1, with D maybe TRBD2 (6 bases). The CDR3 covers 14 residues. V dropped 0 bases and J dropped 6 bases, with 10 bases sitting between them. CDR1 is SGDLS and CDR2 is YYNGEE in the germline V gene. The CDR3 DNA reads TGTGCCAGCAGCGTAGAAGCCGGGGGCAATGAGCAGTTCTTC. This codes for CASSVEAGGNEQFF.

The chain combines TRBV5-1 with TRBJ1-5; TRBD1 agrees at 8 bases. V lost 3 bases and J lost 6; bases outside the gene matches: 8. The CDR3 is 15 residues long. Germline V lookup: CDR1 SGHRS, CDR2 YFSETQ. The CDR3 DNA is TGCGCCAGCAGCTATGGACAGGGATCGGGTCAGCCCCAGCATTTT. Translated, it gives CASSYGQGSGQPQHF.

The CDR3 nucleotides read TGTGCCAGCAGCTTACAACTGCCGTTCGAGCAGTACTTC. Protein: CASSLQLPFEQYF. The chain carries TRBV7-2 and TRBJ2-5; D is ambiguous. The DNA end is more similar to TRBJ2-7, so the J call may be wrong. Germline values: CDR1 SGHTA, CDR2 FQGNSA. The CDR3 has 13 residues.

The chain combines TRBV28 with TRBJ2-7, with D perhaps TRBD2 (5 bases). The CDR3 is made up of 13 amino acids. Germline V lookup: CDR1 MDHEN, CDR2 SYDVKM. CDR3 sequence reads: CAGSPGSIYEQYF. In nucleotides, the CDR3 is TGTGCGGGAAGTCCGGGAAGTATCTACGAGCAGTACTTC.